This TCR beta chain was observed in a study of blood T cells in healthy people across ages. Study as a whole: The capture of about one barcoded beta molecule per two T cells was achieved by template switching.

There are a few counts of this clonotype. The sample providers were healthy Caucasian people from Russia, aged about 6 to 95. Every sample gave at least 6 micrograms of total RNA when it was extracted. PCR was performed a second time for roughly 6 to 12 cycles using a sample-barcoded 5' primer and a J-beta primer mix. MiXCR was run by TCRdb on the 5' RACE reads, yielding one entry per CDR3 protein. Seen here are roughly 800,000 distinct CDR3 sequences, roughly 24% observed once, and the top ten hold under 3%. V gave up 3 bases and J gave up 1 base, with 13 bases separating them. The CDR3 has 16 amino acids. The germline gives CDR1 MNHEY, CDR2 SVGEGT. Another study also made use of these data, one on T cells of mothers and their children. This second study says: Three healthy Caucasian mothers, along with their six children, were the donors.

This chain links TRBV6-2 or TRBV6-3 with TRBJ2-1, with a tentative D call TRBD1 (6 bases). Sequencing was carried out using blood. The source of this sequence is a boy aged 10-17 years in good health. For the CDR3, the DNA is TGTGCCAGCAGTTATAGTATGGGGGCGTCCTACAATGAGCAGTTCTTC. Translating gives CASSYSMGASYNEQFF.